This T cell receptor (beta chain) is from a study of T cells in Graves' hyperthyroidism and ophthalmopathy. Uncontrolled infection, other autoimmune disease, pregnancy or lactation barred patients from enrollment. Amplification targeted TCR beta CDR3 regions from RNA transcripts. A first-round RT-PCR of the TCR CDR3 used the HTBI primer set. TCRdb reanalysed the multiplex PCR reads using MiXCR and keeps one entry per CDR3 protein. The sample holds around 440,000 distinct CDR3 sequences, about 15% seen once. Sequencing was done on a sample of blood. This sequence originates from a young woman with Graves' hyperthyroidism.

For the CDR3, the DNA is TGTGCCAGCAGCGTAGTGGCTAGCGGAACCGGGGAGCTGTTTTTT. This sequence encodes CASSVVASGTGELFF. The chain recombines TRBV9 with TRBJ2-2; 7 bases are a match to TRBD2. CDR1 is SGDLS and CDR2 is YYNGEE in the germline V gene. This CDR3 has 15 amino acids. Germline trimming cut 0 bases from V and 5 bases from J; bases unmatched to any gene: 4.